The sequence of this TCR beta chain was determined in a study of monozygotic twins with inflammatory bowel disease. Study-wide findings and caveats: Researchers report that IBD patients shared fewer clonotypes with others than healthy twins, especially amid disease activity. Patients got different immunosuppressive treatments, which may have made their repertoires more variable. In these data, no single strong IBD-associated signal or clonotype received support.

UMIs containing a 6-nucleotide sample barcode were added via template switching. Using the 5' RACE reads, TCRdb records one entry per CDR3 protein without DNA. This sample's table has 300,000 to 450,000 distinct CDR3 sequences. As regards this clonotype: Its antigen is undetermined.

CDR3 size: 19 residues. The germline CDR1 and CDR2 sequences are LGHNA and YSLEER. The gene calls are TRBV4-3 and TRBJ2-3; the D call from TCRdb, TRBD2, cannot be confirmed without DNA. The source is a human donor with ulcerative colitis or Crohn's disease, or a healthy co-twin of an affected twin (not recorded which). Sequencing input: blood. This CDR3 reads CASSQESSGGFGGTDTQYF.